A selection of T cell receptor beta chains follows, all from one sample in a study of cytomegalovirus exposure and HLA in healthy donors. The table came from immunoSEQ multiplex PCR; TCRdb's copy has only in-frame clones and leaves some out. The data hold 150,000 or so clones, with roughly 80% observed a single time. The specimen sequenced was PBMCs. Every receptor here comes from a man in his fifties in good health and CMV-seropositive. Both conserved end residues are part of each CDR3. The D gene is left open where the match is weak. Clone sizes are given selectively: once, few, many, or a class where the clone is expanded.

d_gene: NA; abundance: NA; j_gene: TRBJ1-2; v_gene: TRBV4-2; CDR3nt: TGTGCCAGCAGCCAGGCGGGGAGTTATGGCTACACCTTC; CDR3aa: CASSQAGSYGYTF
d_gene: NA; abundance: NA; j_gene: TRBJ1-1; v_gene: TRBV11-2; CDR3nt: TGTGCCAGCAGCTCCCAGGGTTTCACTGAAGCTTTCTTT; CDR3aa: CASSSQGFTEAFF
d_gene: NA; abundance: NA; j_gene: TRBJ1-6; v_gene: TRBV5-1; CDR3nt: TGCGCCAGCAGCTTGGGGGCAGAGACCATGGCCCTCCACTTT; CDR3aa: CASSLGAETMALHF
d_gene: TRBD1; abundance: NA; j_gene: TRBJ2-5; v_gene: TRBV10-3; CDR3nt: TGTGCCATCAGTGAATACAGGGGCCAAGAGACCCAGTACTTC; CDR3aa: CAISEYRGQETQYF
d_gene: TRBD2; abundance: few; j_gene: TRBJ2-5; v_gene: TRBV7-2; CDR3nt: TGTGCCAGCAGCTCAGTAGCGGGGGGGCCGGGGGAGCAGTACTTC; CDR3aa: CASSSVAGGPGEQYF
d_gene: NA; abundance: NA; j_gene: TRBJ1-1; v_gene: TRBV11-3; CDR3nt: TGTGCCAGCAGCTTAGCAGGCCCTAATACTGAAGCTTTCTTT; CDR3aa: CASSLAGPNTEAFF
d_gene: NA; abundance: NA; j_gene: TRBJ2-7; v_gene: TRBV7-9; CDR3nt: TGTGCCAGCAGCTTAGGCCCCGGTCGAGCAGGAACCTACGAGCAGTACTTC; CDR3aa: CASSLGPGRAGTYEQYF
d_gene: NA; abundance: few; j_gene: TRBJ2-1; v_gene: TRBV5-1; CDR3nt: TGCGCCAGCAGCTTGGGACAGTTTGTCGATGAGCAGTTCTTC; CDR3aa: CASSLGQFVDEQFF
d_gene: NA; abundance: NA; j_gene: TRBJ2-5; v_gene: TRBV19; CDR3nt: TGTGCCAGTAGTACCCCCTTGGGGAGAGAGACCCAGTACTTC; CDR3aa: CASSTPLGRETQYF
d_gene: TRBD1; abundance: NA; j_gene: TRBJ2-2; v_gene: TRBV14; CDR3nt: TGTGCCAGCAGACTAGAGCCGACAGGGGCAAACACCGGGGAGCTGTTTTTT; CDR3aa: CASRLEPTGANTGELFF
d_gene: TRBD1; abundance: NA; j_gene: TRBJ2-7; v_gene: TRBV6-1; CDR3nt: TGTGCCAGCAGTGAAGCAGGGACAGTGTCCTACGAGCAGTACTTC; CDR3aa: CASSEAGTVSYEQYF
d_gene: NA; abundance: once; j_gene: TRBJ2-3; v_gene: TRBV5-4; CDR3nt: TGTGCCAGCAGCTCGATCGAAGGGGTGGTAACAGATACGCAGTATTTT; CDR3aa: CASSSIEGVVTDTQYF
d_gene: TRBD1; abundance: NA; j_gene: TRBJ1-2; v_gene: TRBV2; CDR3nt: TGTGCCAGCAGCGGGACAGGGGGCCCTTCTAACTATGGCTACACCTTC; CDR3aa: CASSGTGGPSNYGYTF
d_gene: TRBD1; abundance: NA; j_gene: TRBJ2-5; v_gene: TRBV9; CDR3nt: TGTGCCAGCAGCGCGACAGGGGTCCAAGAGACCCAGTACTTC; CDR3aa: CASSATGVQETQYF
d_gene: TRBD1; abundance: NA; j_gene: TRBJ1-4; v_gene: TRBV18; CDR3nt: TGTGCCAGCTCACGAAGAGCCAAGATACAGGGGGCAGCTAATGAAAAACTGTTTTTT; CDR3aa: CASSRRAKIQGAANEKLFF
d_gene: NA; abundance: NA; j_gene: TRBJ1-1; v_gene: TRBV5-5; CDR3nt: TGTGCCAGCAGCTATCAGACAGACTTGAACACTGAAGCTTTCTTT; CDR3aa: CASSYQTDLNTEAFF
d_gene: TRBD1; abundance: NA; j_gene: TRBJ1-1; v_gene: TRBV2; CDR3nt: TGTGCCAGCAGTGTGGGACAGGGGGCCACTGAAGCTTTCTTT; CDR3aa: CASSVGQGATEAFF
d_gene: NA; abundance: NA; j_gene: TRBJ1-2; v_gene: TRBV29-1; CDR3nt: TGCAGCGTGGCGACGGGACTGGATGGCTACACCTTC; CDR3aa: CSVATGLDGYTF
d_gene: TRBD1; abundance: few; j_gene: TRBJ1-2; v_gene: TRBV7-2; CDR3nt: TGTGCCAGCAGCTCCCGACAGGGCTATGGCTACACCTTC; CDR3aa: CASSSRQGYGYTF
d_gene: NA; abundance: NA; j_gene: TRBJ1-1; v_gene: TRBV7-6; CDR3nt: TGTGCCAGCAGCTTAGTGGCCGGGTCTTCTCTCCCTGAAGCTTTCTTT; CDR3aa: CASSLVAGSSLPEAFF
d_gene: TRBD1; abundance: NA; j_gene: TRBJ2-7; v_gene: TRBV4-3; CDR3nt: TGCGCCAGCAGCCCCAGACAGGGGTACGAGCAGTACTTC; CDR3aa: CASSPRQGYEQYF
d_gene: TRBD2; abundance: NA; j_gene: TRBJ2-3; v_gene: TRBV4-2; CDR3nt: TGTGCCAGCAGCCAAGAAATCTCGGGGGGGCCGGGCACAGATACGCAGTATTTT; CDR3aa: CASSQEISGGPGTDTQYF
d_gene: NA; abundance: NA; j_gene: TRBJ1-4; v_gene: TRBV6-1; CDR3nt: TGTGCCAGCAGTGTGTACAGGGTATCTGGGGAAAAACTGTTTTTT; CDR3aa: CASSVYRVSGEKLFF
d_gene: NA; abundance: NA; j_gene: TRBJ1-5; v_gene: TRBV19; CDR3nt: TGTGCCAGTAGTCCCGGGGGAGGAGGCAATCAGCCCCAGCATTTT; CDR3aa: CASSPGGGGNQPQHF
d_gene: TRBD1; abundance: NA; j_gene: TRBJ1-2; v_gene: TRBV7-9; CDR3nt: TGTGCCAGCAGCTTAGAACAGGGGCTCAACTATGGCTACACCTTC; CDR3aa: CASSLEQGLNYGYTF
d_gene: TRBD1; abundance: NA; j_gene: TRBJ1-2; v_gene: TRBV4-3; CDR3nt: TGCGCCAGCAGCCGACGACAGGGAGGATTCTATGGCTACACCTTC; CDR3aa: CASSRRQGGFYGYTF
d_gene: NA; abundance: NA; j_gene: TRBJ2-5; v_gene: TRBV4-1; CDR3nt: TGCGCCAGCAGCCAACGACAGGACCAAGAGACCCAGTACTTC; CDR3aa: CASSQRQDQETQYF
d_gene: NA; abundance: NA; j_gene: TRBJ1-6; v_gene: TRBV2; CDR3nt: TGTGCCAGCAGTATCAGGGGTCGGAATTCACCCCTCCACTTT; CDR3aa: CASSIRGRNSPLHF
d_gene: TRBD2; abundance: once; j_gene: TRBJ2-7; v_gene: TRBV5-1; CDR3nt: TGCGCCAGCAGCAGGGAGCGGGGGGGGTACGAGCAGTACTTC; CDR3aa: CASSRERGGYEQYF
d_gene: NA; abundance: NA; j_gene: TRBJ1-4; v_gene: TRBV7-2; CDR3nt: TGTGCCAGCCGACGTGGGAGCTCTGGTGAAAAACTGTTTTTT; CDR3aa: CASRRGSSGEKLFF
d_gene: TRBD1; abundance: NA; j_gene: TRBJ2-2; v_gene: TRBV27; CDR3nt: TGTGCCAGCAGTTTTGACAGGGGCGAAAACACCGGGGAGCTGTTTTTT; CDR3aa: CASSFDRGENTGELFF
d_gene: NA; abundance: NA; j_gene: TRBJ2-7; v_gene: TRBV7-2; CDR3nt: TGTGCCAGCAGCCACTCGTTCGAGCAGTACTTC; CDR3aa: CASSHSFEQYF
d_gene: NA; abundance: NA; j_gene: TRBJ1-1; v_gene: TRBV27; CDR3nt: TGTGCCAGCAGTTTACAGGGCCACACTGAAGCTTTCTTT; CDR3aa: CASSLQGHTEAFF
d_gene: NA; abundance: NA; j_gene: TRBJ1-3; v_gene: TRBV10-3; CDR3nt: TGTGCCATCAGTGAGGCCCAGACAGCACCTGGAAACACCATATATTTT; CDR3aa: CAISEAQTAPGNTIYF
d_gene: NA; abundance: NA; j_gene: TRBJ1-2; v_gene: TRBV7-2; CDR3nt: TGTGCCAGCAGCCGCCGGGGAGGGGAAGGCTATGGCTACACCTTC; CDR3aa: CASSRRGGEGYGYTF
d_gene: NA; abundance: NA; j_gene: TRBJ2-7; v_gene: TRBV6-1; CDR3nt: TGTGCCAGCGGCAGGGAATCACGCTACGAGCAGTACTTC; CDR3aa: CASGRESRYEQYF
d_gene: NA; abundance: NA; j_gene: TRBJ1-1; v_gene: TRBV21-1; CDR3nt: TGTGCCAGCAGCAAAGTAAGGGGGGACAGCAACACTGAAGCTTTCTTT; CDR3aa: CASSKVRGDSNTEAFF
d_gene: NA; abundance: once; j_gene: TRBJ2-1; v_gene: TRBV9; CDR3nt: TGTGCCAGCAGCGACCCGGGGGTCAATGAGCAGTTCTTC; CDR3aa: CASSDPGVNEQFF
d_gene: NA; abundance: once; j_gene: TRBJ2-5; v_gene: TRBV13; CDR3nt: TGTGCCAGCAGCTTAGTAGGGGTCCAAGAGACCCAGTACTTC; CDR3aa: CASSLVGVQETQYF
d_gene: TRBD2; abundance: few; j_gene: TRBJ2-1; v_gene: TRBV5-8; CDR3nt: TGTGCCAGCAGCTTGGCCCTAGGGTCTAGCGGGGGGTATAGGAATGAGCAGTTCTTC; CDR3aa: CASSLALGSSGGYRNEQFF
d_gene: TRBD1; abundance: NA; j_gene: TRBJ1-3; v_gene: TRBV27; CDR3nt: TGTGCCAGCAGTTCCATCACGACAGGGCTGCCTGGAAACACCATATATTTT; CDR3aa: CASSSITTGLPGNTIYF
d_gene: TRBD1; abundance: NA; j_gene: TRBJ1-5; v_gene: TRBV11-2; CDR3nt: TGTGCCAGCAGCCCGACAGGGAATCAGCCCCAGCATTTT; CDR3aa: CASSPTGNQPQHF
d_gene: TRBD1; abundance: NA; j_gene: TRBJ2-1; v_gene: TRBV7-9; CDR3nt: TGTGCCAGCAGCTTCCCCCGGGACAGGGGGACTAATGAGCAGTTCTTC; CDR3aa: CASSFPRDRGTNEQFF
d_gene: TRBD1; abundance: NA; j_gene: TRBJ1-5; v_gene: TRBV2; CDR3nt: TGTGCCAGCAGTCGGGACAGGGGATCGGAACAGCCCCAGCATTTT; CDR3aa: CASSRDRGSEQPQHF
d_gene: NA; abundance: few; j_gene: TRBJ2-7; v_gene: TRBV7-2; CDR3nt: TGTGCCAGCAGCTTAGGCAGGGAATGGGAGCAGTACTTC; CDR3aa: CASSLGREWEQYF
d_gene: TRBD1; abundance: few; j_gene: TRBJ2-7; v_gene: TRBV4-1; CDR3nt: TGCGCCAGCAGCCCAGGACAGGGAGAGTACGAGCAGTACTTC; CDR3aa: CASSPGQGEYEQYF
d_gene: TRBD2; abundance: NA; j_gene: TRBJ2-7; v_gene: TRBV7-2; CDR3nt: TGTGCCAGCAGCCAAGCCCCCTCGGGACTAGCGGGGCCCAACGAGCAGTACTTC; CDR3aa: CASSQAPSGLAGPNEQYF
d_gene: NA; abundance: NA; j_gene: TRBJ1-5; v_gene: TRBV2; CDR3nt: TGTGCCAGCAGGGGGCTCCCTGGGGTTGGACAGCCCCAGCATTTT; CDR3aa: CASRGLPGVGQPQHF
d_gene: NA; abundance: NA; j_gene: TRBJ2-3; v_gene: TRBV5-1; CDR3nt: TGCGCCAGCATCTTAGGTGGCGGGGCAAGCACAGATACGCAGTATTTT; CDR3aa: CASILGGGASTDTQYF
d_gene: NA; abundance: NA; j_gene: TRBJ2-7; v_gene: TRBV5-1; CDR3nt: TGCGCCAGCAGCTTCGCCAGGGGTTCCTACGAGCAGTACTTC; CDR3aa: CASSFARGSYEQYF
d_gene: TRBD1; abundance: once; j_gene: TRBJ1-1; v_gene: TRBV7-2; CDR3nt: TGTGCCAGCAGCAGGTACAGGGGGAAGACTGAAGCTTTCTTT; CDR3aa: CASSRYRGKTEAFF
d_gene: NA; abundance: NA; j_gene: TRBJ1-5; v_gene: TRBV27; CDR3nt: TGTGCCAGCAGTTTTAGGTCAGGGAATTATCAGCCCCAGCATTTT; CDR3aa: CASSFRSGNYQPQHF
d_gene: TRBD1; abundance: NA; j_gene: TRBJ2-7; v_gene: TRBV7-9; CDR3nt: TGTGCCAGCAGCCCCACGACAGGGTACTCCTACGAGCAGTACTTC; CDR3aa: CASSPTTGYSYEQYF
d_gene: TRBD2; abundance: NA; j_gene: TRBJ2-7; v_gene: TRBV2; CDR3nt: TGTGCCAGCAGTGCTGGACTAGCGGGGGGATACGAGCAGTACTTC; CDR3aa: CASSAGLAGGYEQYF
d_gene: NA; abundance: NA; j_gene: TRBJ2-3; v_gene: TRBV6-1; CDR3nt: TGTGCCAGCACCGCGGCGTACACAGATACGCAGTATTTT; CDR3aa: CASTAAYTDTQYF
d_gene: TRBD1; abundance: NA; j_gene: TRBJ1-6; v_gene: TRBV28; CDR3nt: TGTGCCAGCAGTTTATTGGGGGACAGGGGGTCTCCAATCAATTCACCCCTCCACTTT; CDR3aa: CASSLLGDRGSPINSPLHF
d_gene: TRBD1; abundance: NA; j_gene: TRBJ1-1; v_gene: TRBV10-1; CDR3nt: TGCGCCAGCAGTGAGAACCGGGACAGGGGCGAAGCTTTCTTT; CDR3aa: CASSENRDRGEAFF
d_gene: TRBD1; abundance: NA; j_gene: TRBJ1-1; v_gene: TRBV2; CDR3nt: TGTGCCAGCAGTGGGCGACAGGGGATGAACACTGAAGCTTTCTTC; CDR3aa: CASSGRQGMNTEAFF
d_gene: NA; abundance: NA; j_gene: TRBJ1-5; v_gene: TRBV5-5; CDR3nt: TGTGCCAGCAGCTCCCGACCCTTGTCGGGTCAGCCCCAGCATTTT; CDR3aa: CASSSRPLSGQPQHF
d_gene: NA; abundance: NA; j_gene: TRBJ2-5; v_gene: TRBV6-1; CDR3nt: TGTGCCAGCCACGTGGCGGGGCCCCAAGAGACCCAGTACTTC; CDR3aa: CASHVAGPQETQYF